This note documents a single T cell receptor beta chain sequence. This sample was included in a study of blood T cell repertoires in COVID-19. In the source study's methods: Amplification with reference gene primers provided the estimates of nucleated cell counts. Here immunoSEQ multiplex PCR was the method, and the copy in TCRdb shows in-frame clones only, minus some. Clonal size and the V and J genes are those of that table, whereas D and trimming came from the DNA. The sample holds some 320,000 clones; 90% are singletons and the top ten take roughly 2.6%. The CDR3 sequence is 14 residues long. J lost 3 bases, V lost 6 bases, and 8 bases had no gene match. The germline V gene encodes CDR1 SQVTM and CDR2 ANQGSEA. Cohorts were assigned according to the clinical history that participants reported.

The receptor comes from a man aged 60 to 69 who had recovered from COVID-19. The chain recombines TRBV29-1 with TRBJ2-1; TRBD2 aligns across 7 bases. Sequences were obtained from PBMCs or T cells enriched from blood (not recorded which). The CDR3 here is CSVLIGGGYNEQFF. Written as DNA, the CDR3 is TGCAGCGTCCTGATCGGCGGGGGCTACAATGAGCAGTTCTTC.